One sample yielded the 23 T cell receptor beta chains listed below, sequenced in a study of blood T cells in healthy people across ages (dated by TCRdb to the mid-2010s). Receptor libraries were prepared by 5' RACE. Sequenced on an Illumina HiSeq 2500. A second PCR of roughly 7 to 12 cycles was performed with a sample-barcoded 5' primer and a J-beta primer mix. TCRdb cleaned the public reads at Q25 with fastp, built clones with MiXCR and kept in-frame beta chains. Every distinct CDR3 protein forms one entry, paired with its most common genes and DNA. Counted in this sample were approximately 1.5 million distinct CDR3 sequences; about 35% of them appeared once. The ten most abundant clones make up roughly 10% of the sample. The sequencing sample was made of blood. Receptors were obtained from a woman in her thirties in good health.

This chain uses TRBV11-1 with TRBJ2-7; 7 bases are shared with TRBD1. The CDR3 sequence is 15 residues long. The germline gives CDR1 SGHAT, CDR2 FQDESV (reference sequence). The ends lost 3 bases at V and 4 bases at J; junction bases unmatched: 9. The CDR3 DNA reads as TGTGCCAGCAGCTTCACAGGGGTTCCGGTTTACGAGCAGTACTTC. Translation gives CASSFTGVPVYEQYF. Using reference TRBV11-1 and TRBJ2-7 for the parts outside the CDR3, the full variable domain is EAEVAQSPRYKITEKSQAVAFWCDPISGHATLYWYRQILGQGPELLVQFQDESVVDDSQLPKDRFSAERLKGVDSTLKIQPAELGDSAMYLCASSFTGVPVYEQYFGPGTRLTVT.

The chain has TRBV11-2 and TRBJ2-7; 7 bases agree with TRBD1. The DNA matches TRBJ2-5 better at its end, which makes the J call doubtful. This CDR3 comprises 13 residues. Germline V gene sequence: CDR1 SGHAT, CDR2 FQNNGV. The CDR3 DNA reads as TGTGCCAGCAGCCAGGGGGTCTGGGAGACCCAGTACTTC. Residues: CASSQGVWETQYF.

CDR3 amino acids: CASSPGSQDEQYF. The CDR3 DNA sequence: TGTGCCAGCAGCCCCGGGTCGCAGGACGAGCAGTACTTC. The rearrangement uses TRBV9 and TRBJ2-7, with D hard to call. The germline V and J ends were trimmed by 4 bases and 5 bases, with 13 bases remaining between them. Germline CDR1 and CDR2: SGDLS and YYNGEE. The CDR3 contains 13 residues.

In this sample, this clonotype turned up many times. This chain links TRBV27 with TRBJ1-4; D may be TRBD1 (6 bases). In germline, CDR1 is MNHEY, CDR2 SMNVEV (reference sequence). This CDR3 contains 15 residues. Trimming left V 0 bases short and J 5 bases short, with 10 bases between. CDR3 region: CASSLSGTLNEKLFF. Here the CDR3 DNA reads TGTGCCAGCAGTTTATCCGGGACACTAAATGAAAAACTGTTTTTT. The entire variable domain, with the rest obtained from reference TRBV27 and TRBJ1-4, is as follows: EAQVTQNPRYLITVTGKKLTVTCSQNMNHEYMSWYRQDPGLGLRQIYYSMNVEVTDKGDVPEGYKVSRKEKRNFPLILESPSPNQTSLYFCASSLSGTLNEKLFFGSGTQLSVL.

This chain links TRBV12-3 or TRBV12-4 with TRBJ2-7; D not resolved. V was pared by 9 bases and J by 0 bases, with 9 bases between. This CDR3 spans 12 amino acids. The CDR3 DNA is TGTGCCAGTCAACAGAGCTCCTACGAGCAGTACTTC. This encodes CASQQSSYEQYF.

Turning to this clonotype: One base away lies a much larger clone, so this may be a sequencing read error. The chain is built from TRBV29-1 and TRBJ2-7; maybe TRBD1 (6 bases). The germline gives CDR1 SQVTM, CDR2 ANQGSEA. The CDR3 is 14 amino acids. Trimming stripped 7 bases from V and 0 bases from J, with 16 bases between. The CDR3 sequence: CSAGGRGTSYEQYF. CDR3 DNA: TGCAGCGCTGGAGGCAGGGGCACCTCCTACGAGCAGTACTTC.

This clonotype came up a few times. The rearrangement uses TRBV9 and TRBJ2-5; TRBD2 agrees at 7 bases. The ends lost 0 bases at V and 3 bases at J; junction bases unmatched: 8. The germline V gene has CDR1 SGDLS and CDR2 YYNGEE. There are 16 residues in the CDR3. The CDR3 region has the DNA TGTGCCAGCAGCGTAGCTCCTGACCTAGCGGAAGAGACCCAGTACTTC. Residues: CASSVAPDLAEETQYF.

The J gene is TRBJ2-4, the V gene TRBV11-2, with 7 bases aligning to TRBD2. Judging by the DNA end, TRBJ2-7 fits better; the J call may be wrong. CDR3 length: 16 residues. From germline, CDR1 is SGHAT and CDR2 FQNNGV. This CDR3 reads CASSLATSASSYEQYF. Here the CDR3 DNA reads TGTGCCAGCAGCTTAGCCACTAGCGCCAGCTCCTACGAGCAGTACTTC.

This clonotype showed up just a few times. This chain connects TRBV25-1 to TRBJ2-7; 7 bases are shared with TRBD2. The V segment lost 2 bases and the J segment 4 bases; nucleotides outside the gene matches: 11. Looked up from germline, CDR1 is MGHDK and CDR2 is SYGVNS. CDR3 length equals 16 residues. This CDR3 is CASSEESGLSRYEQYF. CDR3 in DNA: TGTGCCAGCAGTGAAGAGTCGGGACTATCCAGATACGAGCAGTACTTC.

This clonotype was observed a handful of times. V usage is TRBV29-1 and J usage is TRBJ2-7; perhaps TRBD1 as D (6 bases). Germline loops: CDR1 SQVTM, CDR2 ANQGSEA. The CDR3 length is 14 residues. With 4 bases removed from V and 0 bases from J, the gap between germline ends came to 13 bases. The CDR3 DNA sequence: TGCAGCGTTGTCAAGGACAGCAGCTCCTACGAGCAGTACTTC. Translated: CSVVKDSSSYEQYF.

V is TRBV20-1 and J is TRBJ1-1; D remains unclear. V was shortened by 5 bases and J by 11 bases, with 15 bases between the two germline ends. CDR3 length equals 11 residues. Germline CDR1 and CDR2: DFQATT and SNEGSKA (reference sequence). CDR3: CSAQDRREAFF. CDR3 DNA sequence: TGCAGTGCTCAGGACCGCCGAGAGGCTTTCTTT.

This clonotype was observed a handful of times. This chain joins TRBV10-3 and TRBJ2-7; no firm D call. Trimming removed 0 bases from V and 7 bases from J, with 13 bases in between. Germline V gives CDR1 ENHRY, CDR2 SYGVKD. This CDR3 is 14 amino acids long. As DNA, the CDR3 is TGTGCCATCAGTGAGTCCCCCGAATCTATAGAGCAGTACTTC. Its translation is CAISESPESIEQYF.

This clonotype has more than one count but fewer than ten. The J gene is TRBJ2-5, the V gene TRBV15; perhaps TRBD1 as D (5 bases). The DNA matches TRBJ2-7 better at its end, which makes the J call doubtful. Germline V gene data show CDR1 as LNHNV and CDR2 as YYDKDF (reference sequence). CDR3 length equals 13 residues. This CDR3 is CATSRLDSNEQYF. The CDR3 DNA reads TGTGCCACCAGCAGGCTCGACAGCAACGAGCAGTACTTC.

The rearrangement uses TRBV27 and TRBJ2-7; 11 bases match TRBD2. The CDR3 has 14 residues. V was pared by 6 bases and J by 6 bases, with 7 bases of the junction left unmatched. Germline V gives CDR1 MNHEY, CDR2 SMNVEV (reference sequence). CDR3 nucleotide sequence: TGTGCCAGCAGACTAGCGGGAGAAGTCGGCGAGCAGTACTTC. Its translation: CASRLAGEVGEQYF.

This clonotype occurred a few times. The chain employs TRBV7-9 and TRBJ2-5, with D maybe TRBD2 (5 bases). The J call may be incorrect, as the DNA end agrees better with TRBJ2-7. The CDR3 runs to 15 residues. The V gene's germline CDR1 is SEHNR and CDR2 FQNEAQ (reference sequence). The DNA of the CDR3 is TGTGCCAGCAGCTTACTTATAGACGGAGGCTACGAGCAGTACTTC. Translating it yields CASSLLIDGGYEQYF.

As regards this clonotype: The junction shows a germline mismatch at one end, possibly a read error. This chain joins TRBV7-9 and TRBJ2-5; D may be TRBD2 (5 bases). The germline CDR1 and CDR2 sequences are SEHNR and FQNEAQ (reference sequence). The CDR3 runs 13 residues. This CDR3 is CANSGGYAETQYF. The CDR3 region has the DNA TGTGCCAACAGCGGCGGGTACGCGGAGACCCAGTACTTC.

This clonotype was detected only once. The rearrangement uses TRBV11-2 and TRBJ1-1, with D maybe TRBD1 (6 bases). CDR3 size: 14 residues. CDR1 is SGHAT, CDR2 FQNNGV, per germline. V was shortened by 4 bases and J by 4 bases, with 13 bases between the two germline ends. Here the CDR3 DNA reads TGTGCCAGCAGCTGGGGGCAGGTGAGCACTGAAGCTTTCTTT. Protein product: CASSWGQVSTEAFF.

This clonotype came up many times. This chain joins TRBV20-1 and TRBJ2-7; TRBD1 aligns across 9 bases. The CDR3 has 15 amino acids. V trimming: 2 bases; J trimming: 0 bases; junction bases outside the gene matches: 5. CDR1 is DFQATT and CDR2 is SNEGSKA in the germline V gene (reference sequence). CDR3 nucleotide sequence: TGCAGTGCTAGATCTGGGACAGGGAGCTCCTACGAGCAGTACTTC. It encodes CSARSGTGSSYEQYF.

The sample holds a few counts of this clonotype. The V call is TRBV5-1, the J call TRBJ2-7; the match to TRBD1 covers 9 bases. Germline V lookup: CDR1 SGHRS, CDR2 YFSETQ. J lost 1 base, V lost 5 bases, and 7 bases had no gene match. The CDR3 has 15 amino acids. DNA for the CDR3: TGCGCCAGCAGACTAGGACAGGGGCCTTCCTACGAGCAGTACTTC. Translation: CASRLGQGPSYEQYF.

This clonotype was seen many times. The rearrangement joins TRBV29-1 to TRBJ2-7; 8 nucleotides match TRBD1. Germline-derived CDR1 and CDR2 are SQVTM and ANQGSEA. The length of the CDR3 is 12 residues. J lost 7 bases, V lost 3 bases, and 5 bases had no gene match. The DNA of the CDR3 is TGCAGCGTTGAGACAGGGGCGCGTGAGCAGTACTTC. Its translation is CSVETGAREQYF.

There are a few counts of this clonotype. The chain has TRBV7-9 and TRBJ1-1; D perhaps matches TRBD1 (5 bases). Germline loops: CDR1 SEHNR, CDR2 FQNEAQ (reference sequence). The length of the CDR3 is 15 residues. Trimming pared 3 bases from V and 3 bases from J, leaving 14 bases between. The CDR3 loop is CASSFGAAGDTEAFF. DNA for the CDR3: TGTGCCAGCAGCTTCGGGGCTGCGGGGGACACTGAAGCTTTCTTT.

This sequence joins TRBV20-1 and TRBJ2-7, with TRBD1 matching 10 bases. Per germline, CDR1 DFQATT and CDR2 SNEGSKA (reference sequence). V lost 3 bases to trimming and J lost 7 bases; unmatched junction nucleotides: 12. This CDR3 has 15 residues. In nucleotides, the CDR3 is TGCAGTGCTAGCGGTGCGGGACAGGGGTCGGGGGAGCAGTACTTC. Residues: CSASGAGQGSGEQYF.

This chain connects TRBV10-3 to TRBJ1-1; unclear D gene. In germline, CDR1 is ENHRY, CDR2 SYGVKD. The CDR3 is made up of 16 amino acids. Trimming shortened V by 0 bases and J by 1 base, and 12 bases separated the two germline ends. The CDR3 nucleotides read TGTGCCATCAGTGAGTCGTTGGTACAGACGAACACTGAAGCTTTCTTT. Its translation: CAISESLVQTNTEAFF.